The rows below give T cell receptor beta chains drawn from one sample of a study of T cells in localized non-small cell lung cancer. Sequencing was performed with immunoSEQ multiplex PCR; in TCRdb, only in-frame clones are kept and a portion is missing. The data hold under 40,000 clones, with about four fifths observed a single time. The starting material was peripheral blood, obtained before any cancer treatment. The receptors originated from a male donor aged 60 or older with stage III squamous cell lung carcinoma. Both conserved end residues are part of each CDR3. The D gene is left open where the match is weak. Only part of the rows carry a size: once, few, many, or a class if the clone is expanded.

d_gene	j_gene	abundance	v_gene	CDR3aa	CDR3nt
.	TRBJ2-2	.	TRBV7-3	CASSPDGNTGELFF	TGTGCCAGCAGCCCCGATGGGAACACCGGGGAGCTGTTTTTT
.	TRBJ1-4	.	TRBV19	CASHYQGNEKLFF	TGTGCCAGTCATTATCAGGGTAATGAAAAACTGTTTTTT
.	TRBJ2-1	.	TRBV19	CASRTESSYNEQFF	TGTGCCAGTAGAACAGAGAGCTCCTACAATGAGCAGTTCTTC
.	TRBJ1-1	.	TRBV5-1	CASTREGGPRGTEAFF	TGCGCCAGCACCCGGGAGGGGGGGCCCCGGGGAACTGAAGCTTTCTTT
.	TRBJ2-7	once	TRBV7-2	CASSLEGTALPREQYF	TGTGCCAGCAGCTTAGAAGGGACCGCCCTCCCTCGGGAGCAGTACTTC
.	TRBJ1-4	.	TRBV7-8	CASSPARTNEKLFF	TGTGCCAGCAGCCCGGCTCGGACTAATGAAAAACTGTTTTTT
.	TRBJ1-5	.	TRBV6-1	CASSVTDVNQPQHF	TGTGCCAGCAGTGTGACAGACGTCAATCAGCCCCAGCATTTT
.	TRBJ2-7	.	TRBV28	CASSFILKYEQYF	TGTGCCAGCAGTTTTATCCTTAAATACGAGCAGTACTTC
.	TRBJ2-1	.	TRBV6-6	CASSYGSGPYNEQFF	TGTGCCAGCAGTTACGGCAGCGGCCCCTACAATGAGCAGTTCTTC
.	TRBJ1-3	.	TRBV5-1	CASSPEGGNSGNTIYF	TGCGCCAGCAGCCCGGAGGGCGGGAACTCTGGAAACACCATATATTTT
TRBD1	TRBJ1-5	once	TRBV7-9	CASSLDRGQPQHF	TGTGCCAGCAGCCTCGACAGGGGCCAGCCCCAGCATTTT
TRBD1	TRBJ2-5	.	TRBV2	CASSDTGGETQYF	TGTGCCAGCAGTGATACAGGGGGAGAGACCCAGTACTTC
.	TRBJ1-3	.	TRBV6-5	CASSQGFGNTIYF	TGTGCCAGCAGCCAGGGGTTCGGAAACACCATATATTTT
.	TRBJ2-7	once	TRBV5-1	CASSLADTAYEQYF	TGCGCCAGCAGCTTGGCCGACACGGCCTACGAGCAGTACTTC
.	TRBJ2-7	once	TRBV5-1	CASSLTGRDYEQYF	TGCGCCAGCAGCTTGACCGGACGGGACTACGAGCAGTACTTC
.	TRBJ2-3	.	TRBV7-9	CASDRFTDTQYF	TGTGCCAGCGACAGGTTCACAGATACGCAGTATTTT
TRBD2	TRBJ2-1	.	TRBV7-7	CASSLSGGGNEQFF	TGTGCCAGCAGCTTATCCGGGGGGGGAAATGAGCAGTTCTTC
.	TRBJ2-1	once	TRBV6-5	CASSTFGRDNEQFF	TGTGCCAGCAGTACCTTTGGACGAGACAATGAGCAGTTCTTC